This TCR beta chain derives from a study of long-term antiretroviral therapy in people with HIV. At survey level, the immunoSEQ assay was run in its v3.0 version. Profiling relied on immunoSEQ multiplex PCR, and the TCRdb table lists in-frame clones only, not all of them. The sample contains approximately 32,000 clones, approximately 85% of which appear only once. Germline V gene sequence: CDR1 LNHNV, CDR2 YYDKDF (reference sequence). V gave up 1 base and J gave up 3 bases, with 15 bases separating them. The CDR3 sequence is 16 residues long. Overall study findings and caveats: The range of CDR3 lengths in HIV repertoires proved narrower than that found in controls. ART adherence, viral resistance and therapy changes went unrecorded. Pre-ART clonal expansions dominated every time point's repertoire.

Only one count was recorded for this clone. Its antigen is undetermined. The rearrangement joins TRBV15 to TRBJ1-2; no reliable D call. This sequence originates from a man younger than 30 with HIV. Sequenced material: unsorted PBMCs, taken 0.3 years after starting antiretroviral therapy. The DNA of the CDR3 is TGTGCCACCAGCAGAGTTATCGGGGATCTTTACTATGGCTACACCTTC. Translated, it gives CATSRVIGDLYYGYTF.